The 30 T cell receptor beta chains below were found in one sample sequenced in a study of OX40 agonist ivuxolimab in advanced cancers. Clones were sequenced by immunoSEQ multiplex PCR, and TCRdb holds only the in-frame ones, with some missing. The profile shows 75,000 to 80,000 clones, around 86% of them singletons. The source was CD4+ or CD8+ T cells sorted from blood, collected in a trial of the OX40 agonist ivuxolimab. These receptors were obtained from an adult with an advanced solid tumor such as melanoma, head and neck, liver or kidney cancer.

In nucleotides, the CDR3 is TGTGCCAGCAGCTCCCTCGGAACAGGGTCTGACGAGCAGTACTTC. It specifies CASSSLGTGSDEQYF. This sequence joins TRBV7-7 and TRBJ2-7; the D gene is possibly TRBD1 (6 bases). V was shortened by 4 bases and J by 5 bases, with 18 bases between the two germline ends. Germline lookup yields CDR1 SSHAT and CDR2 FNYEAQ (reference sequence). The CDR3 covers 15 residues.

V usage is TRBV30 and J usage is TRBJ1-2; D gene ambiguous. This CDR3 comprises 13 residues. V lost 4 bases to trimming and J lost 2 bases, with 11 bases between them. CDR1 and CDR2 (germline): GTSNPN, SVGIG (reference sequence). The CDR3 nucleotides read TGTGCCTGGAAAACAAACGGCAACTATGGCTACACCTTC. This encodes CAWKTNGNYGYTF.

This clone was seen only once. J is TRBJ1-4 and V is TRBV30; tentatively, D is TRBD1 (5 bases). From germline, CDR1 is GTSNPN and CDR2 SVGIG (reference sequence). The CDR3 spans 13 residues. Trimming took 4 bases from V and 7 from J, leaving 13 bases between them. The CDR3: CAWKNPGGEKLFF. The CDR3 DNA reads TGTGCCTGGAAAAATCCGGGGGGTGAAAAACTGTTTTTT.

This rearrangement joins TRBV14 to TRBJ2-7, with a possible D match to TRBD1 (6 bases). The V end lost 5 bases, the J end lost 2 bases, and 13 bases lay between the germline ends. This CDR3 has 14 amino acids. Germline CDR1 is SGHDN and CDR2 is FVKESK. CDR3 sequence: CASSARTVTYEQYF. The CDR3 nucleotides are TGTGCCAGCAGCGCACGGACAGTTACCTACGAGCAGTACTTC.

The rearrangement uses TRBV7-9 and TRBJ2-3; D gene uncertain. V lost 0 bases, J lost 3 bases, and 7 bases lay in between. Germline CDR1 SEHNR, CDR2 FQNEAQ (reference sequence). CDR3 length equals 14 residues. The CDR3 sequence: CASSLAGSTDTQYF. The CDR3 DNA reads TGTGCCAGCAGCTTAGCGGGTTCGACAGATACGCAGTATTTT. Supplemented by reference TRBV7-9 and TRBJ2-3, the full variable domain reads DTGVSQNPRHKITKRGQNVTFRCDPISEHNRLYWYRQTLGQGPEFLTYFQNEAQLEKSRLLSDRFSAERPKGSFSTLEIQRTEQGDSAMYLCASSLAGSTDTQYFGPGTRLTVL.

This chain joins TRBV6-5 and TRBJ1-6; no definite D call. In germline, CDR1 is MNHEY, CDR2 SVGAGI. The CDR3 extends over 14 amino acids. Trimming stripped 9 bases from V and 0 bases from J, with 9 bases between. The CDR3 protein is CASRRSSYNSPLHF. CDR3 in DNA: TGTGCCAGTCGAAGGAGCTCCTATAATTCACCCCTCCACTTT.

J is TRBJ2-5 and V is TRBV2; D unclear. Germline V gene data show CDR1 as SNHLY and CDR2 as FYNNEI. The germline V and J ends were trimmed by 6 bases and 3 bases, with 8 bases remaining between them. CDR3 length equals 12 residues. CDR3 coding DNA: TGTGCCAGCAGGGATGTCGAAGAGACCCAGTACTTC. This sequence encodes CASRDVEETQYF.

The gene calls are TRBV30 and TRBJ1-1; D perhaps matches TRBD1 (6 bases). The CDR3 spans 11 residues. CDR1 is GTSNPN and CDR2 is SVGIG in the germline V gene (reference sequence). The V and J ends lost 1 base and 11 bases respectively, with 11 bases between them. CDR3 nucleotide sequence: TGTGCCTGGAGTGGGGGGCCGAAGGCTTTCTTT. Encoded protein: CAWSGGPKAFF.

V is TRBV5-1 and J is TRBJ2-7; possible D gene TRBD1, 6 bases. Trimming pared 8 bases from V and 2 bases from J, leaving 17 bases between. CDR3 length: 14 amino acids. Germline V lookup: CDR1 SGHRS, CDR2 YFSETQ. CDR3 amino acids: CASNLGQIPYEQYF. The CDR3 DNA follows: TGCGCCAGTAACCTCGGACAGATACCCTACGAGCAGTACTTC.

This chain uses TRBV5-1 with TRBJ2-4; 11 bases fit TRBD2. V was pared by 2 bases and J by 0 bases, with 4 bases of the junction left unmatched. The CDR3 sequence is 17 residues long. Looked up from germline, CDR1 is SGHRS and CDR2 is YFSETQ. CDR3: CASSLSSGGLAKNIQYF. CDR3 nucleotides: TGCGCCAGCAGCTTATCTAGCGGGGGGTTAGCCAAAAACATTCAGTACTTC.

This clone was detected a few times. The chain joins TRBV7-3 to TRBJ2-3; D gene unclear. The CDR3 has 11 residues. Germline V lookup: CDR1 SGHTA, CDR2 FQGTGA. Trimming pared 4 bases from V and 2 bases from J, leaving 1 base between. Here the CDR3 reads CASSSTDTQYF. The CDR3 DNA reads TGTGCCAGCAGCTCCACAGATACGCAGTATTTT.

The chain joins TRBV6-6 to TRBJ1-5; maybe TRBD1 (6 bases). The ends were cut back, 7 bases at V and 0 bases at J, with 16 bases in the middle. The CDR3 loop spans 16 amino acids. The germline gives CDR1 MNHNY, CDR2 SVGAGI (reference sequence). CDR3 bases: TGTGCCAGCAAGCCGACAGGTTCTTATAGCAATCAGCCCCAGCATTTT. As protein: CASKPTGSYSNQPQHF.

The CDR3 coding sequence is TGTGCCAGCAGCTTTCGCTATGGCTACACCTTC. Its translation is CASSFRYGYTF. This chain joins TRBV7-9 and TRBJ1-2, with unresolved D. The length of the CDR3 is 11 residues. The ends were cut back, 3 bases at V and 4 bases at J, with 3 bases in the middle. Germline V gene lookup returns CDR1 SEHNR and CDR2 FQNEAQ (reference sequence).

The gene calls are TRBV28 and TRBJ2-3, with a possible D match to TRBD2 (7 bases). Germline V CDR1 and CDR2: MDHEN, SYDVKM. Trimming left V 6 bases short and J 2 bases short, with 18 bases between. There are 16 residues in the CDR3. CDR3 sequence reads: CASRRRGAGVTDTQYF. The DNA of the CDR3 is TGTGCCAGCAGAAGACGGGGGGCGGGAGTCACAGATACGCAGTATTTT.

The CDR3 DNA reads as TGTGCCAGCACCCAAGGGGGGACCAACTATGGCTACACCTTC. Translating gives CASTQGGTNYGYTF. This chain connects TRBV6-1 to TRBJ1-2, with a possible D match to TRBD1 (6 bases). V was pared by 7 bases and J by 2 bases, with 14 bases between. CDR1 MNHNS and CDR2 SASEGT come from the germline V gene. This CDR3 region has 14 residues.

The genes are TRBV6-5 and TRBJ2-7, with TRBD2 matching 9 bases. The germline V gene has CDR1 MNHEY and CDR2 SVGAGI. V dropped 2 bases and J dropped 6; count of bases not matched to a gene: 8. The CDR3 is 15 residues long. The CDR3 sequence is CASSYVRGRAFEQYF. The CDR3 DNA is TGTGCCAGCAGTTACGTCCGCGGGAGGGCCTTCGAGCAGTACTTC.

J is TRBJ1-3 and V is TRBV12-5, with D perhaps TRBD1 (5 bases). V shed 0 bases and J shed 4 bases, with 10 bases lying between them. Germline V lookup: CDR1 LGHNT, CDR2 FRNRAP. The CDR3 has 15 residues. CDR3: CASGLVGKGGNTIYF. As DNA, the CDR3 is TGTGCTAGTGGTTTGGTAGGGAAGGGGGGAAACACCATATATTTT.

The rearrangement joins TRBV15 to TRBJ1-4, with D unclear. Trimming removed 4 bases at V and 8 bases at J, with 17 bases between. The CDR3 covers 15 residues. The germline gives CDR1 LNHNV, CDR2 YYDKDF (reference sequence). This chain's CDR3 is CATSIQGQVMEKLFF. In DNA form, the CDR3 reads TGTGCCACCAGCATCCAAGGGCAGGTCATGGAAAAACTGTTTTTT.

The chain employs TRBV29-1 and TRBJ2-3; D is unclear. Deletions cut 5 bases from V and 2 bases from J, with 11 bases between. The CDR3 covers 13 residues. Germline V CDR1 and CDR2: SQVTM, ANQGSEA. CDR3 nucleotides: TGCAGCGTTCATGGGCGGAACACAGATACGCAGTATTTT. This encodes CSVHGRNTDTQYF.

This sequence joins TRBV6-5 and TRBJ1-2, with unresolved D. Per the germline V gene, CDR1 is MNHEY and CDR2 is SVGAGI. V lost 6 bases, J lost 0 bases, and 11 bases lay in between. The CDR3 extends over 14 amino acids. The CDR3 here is CASSLLVTNYGYTF. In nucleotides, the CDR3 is TGTGCCAGCAGCCTGCTGGTCACTAACTATGGCTACACCTTC.

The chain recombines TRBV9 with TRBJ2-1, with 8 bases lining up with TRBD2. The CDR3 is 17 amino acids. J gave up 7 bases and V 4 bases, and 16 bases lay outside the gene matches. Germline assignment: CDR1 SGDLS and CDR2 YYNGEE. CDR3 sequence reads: CASSQLSGVFQGNEQFF. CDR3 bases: TGTGCCAGCAGCCAACTTAGCGGGGTGTTTCAAGGGAATGAGCAGTTCTTC.

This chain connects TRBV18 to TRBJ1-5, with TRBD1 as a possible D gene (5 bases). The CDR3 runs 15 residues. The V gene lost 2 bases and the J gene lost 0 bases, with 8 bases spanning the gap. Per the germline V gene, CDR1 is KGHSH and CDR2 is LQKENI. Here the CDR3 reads CASSPNRNSNQPQHF. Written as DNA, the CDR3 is TGTGCCAGCTCACCAAACAGGAATAGCAATCAGCCCCAGCATTTT.

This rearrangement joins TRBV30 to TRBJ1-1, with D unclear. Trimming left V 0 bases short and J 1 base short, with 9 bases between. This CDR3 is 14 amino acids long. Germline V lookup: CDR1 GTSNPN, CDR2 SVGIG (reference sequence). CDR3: CAWSVGQANTEAFF. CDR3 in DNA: TGTGCCTGGAGTGTAGGGCAGGCGAACACTGAAGCTTTCTTT.

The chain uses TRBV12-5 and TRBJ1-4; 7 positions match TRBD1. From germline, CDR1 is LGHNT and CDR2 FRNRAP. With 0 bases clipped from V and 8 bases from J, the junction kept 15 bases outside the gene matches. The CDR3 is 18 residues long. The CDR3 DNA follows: TGTGCTAGTGGTTTGGTATACTACTCCCGGGACAGAAAGGAAAAACTGTTTTTT. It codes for CASGLVYYSRDRKEKLFF.

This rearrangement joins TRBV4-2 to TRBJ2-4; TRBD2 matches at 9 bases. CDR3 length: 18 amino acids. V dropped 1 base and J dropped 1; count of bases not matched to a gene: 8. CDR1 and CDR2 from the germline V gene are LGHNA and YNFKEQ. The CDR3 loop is CASSQASGVGRAKNIQYF. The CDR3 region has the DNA TGTGCCAGCAGCCAAGCTAGCGGGGTAGGCAGGGCCAAAAACATTCAGTACTTC.

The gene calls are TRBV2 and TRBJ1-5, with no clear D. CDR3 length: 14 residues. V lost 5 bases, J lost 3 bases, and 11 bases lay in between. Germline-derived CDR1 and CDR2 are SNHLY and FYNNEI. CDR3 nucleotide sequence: TGTGCCAGCAGTCTTCCCCCGGACAATCAGCCCCAGCATTTT. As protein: CASSLPPDNQPQHF.

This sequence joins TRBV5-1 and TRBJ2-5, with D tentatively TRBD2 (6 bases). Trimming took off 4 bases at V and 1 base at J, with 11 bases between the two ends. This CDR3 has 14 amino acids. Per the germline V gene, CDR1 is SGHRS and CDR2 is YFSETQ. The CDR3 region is CASSPGLPQETQYF. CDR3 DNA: TGCGCCAGCAGCCCGGGACTTCCCCAAGAGACCCAGTACTTC.

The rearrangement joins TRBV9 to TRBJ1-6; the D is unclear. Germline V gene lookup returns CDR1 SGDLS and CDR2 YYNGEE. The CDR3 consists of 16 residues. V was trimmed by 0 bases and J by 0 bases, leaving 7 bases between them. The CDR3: CASSVGVSSYNSPLHF. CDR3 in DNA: TGTGCCAGCAGCGTAGGGGTAAGCTCCTATAATTCACCCCTCCACTTT. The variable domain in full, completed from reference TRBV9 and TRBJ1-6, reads DSGVTQTPKHLITATGQRVTLRCSPRSGDLSVYWYQQSLDQGLQFLIQYYNGEERAKGNILERFSAQQFPDLHSELNLSSLELGDSALYFCASSVGVSSYNSPLHFGNGTRLTVT.

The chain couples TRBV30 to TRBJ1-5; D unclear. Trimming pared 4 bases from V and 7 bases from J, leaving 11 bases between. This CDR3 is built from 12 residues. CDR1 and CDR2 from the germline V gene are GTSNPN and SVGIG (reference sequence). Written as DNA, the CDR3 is TGTGCCTGGACAGTAGGGCAGCAGCCCCAGCATTTT. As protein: CAWTVGQQPQHF.

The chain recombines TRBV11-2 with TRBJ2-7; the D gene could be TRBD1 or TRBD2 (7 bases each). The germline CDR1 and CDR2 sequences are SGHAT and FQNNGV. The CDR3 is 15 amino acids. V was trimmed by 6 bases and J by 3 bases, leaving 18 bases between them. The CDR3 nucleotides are TGTGCCAGCAGTTCAGGGGGGGGACAGAGCTACGAGCAGTACTTC. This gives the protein CASSSGGGQSYEQYF.